The present T cell receptor (beta chain) was sequenced within a study of blood T cells in healthy people across ages. A second PCR of about 7 to 12 cycles used a sample-barcoded 5' primer and a J-beta primer mix. TCRdb called the 5' RACE reads again in MiXCR, with one record for every CDR3 protein. The sample has some 1.1 million distinct CDR3 sequences, roughly two fifths seen once. Healthy Russian Caucasian donors spanned ages about 6 to 95 years. This clonotype was seen a handful of times. Its target is not known. Germline-derived CDR1 and CDR2 are SNHLY and FYNNEI. The CDR3 is 11 residues long. V was trimmed by 1 base and J by 10 bases, leaving 8 bases between them. Study findings and constraints: The authors considered diversity estimates from one million T cells to be underestimates.

The receptor was isolated from a man younger than 35 in good health. The chain recombines TRBV2 with TRBJ2-7; D is unclear. Sequencing input: blood. The CDR3 nucleotides read TGTGCCAGCAGTGAAGTTGGAAACCAGTACTTC. Translation: CASSEVGNQYF.